Below are 30 T cell receptor beta chains sequenced from a single sample in a study of blood T cell repertoires in COVID-19. The assay was immunoSEQ multiplex PCR, and TCRdb's table has in-frame clones only and misses some. Counted here are about 140,000 clones, around 83% occurring once; the ten biggest clones make up less than 4.5%. Sequencing was done on a sample of peripheral blood. The receptors shown here come from a woman of 80 years or more with acute or convalescent COVID-19.

This rearrangement joins TRBV19 to TRBJ2-5; D ambiguous. Trimming stripped 4 bases from V and 6 bases from J, with 12 bases between. This CDR3 comprises 13 residues. The germline V gene encodes CDR1 LNHDA and CDR2 SQIVND (reference sequence). In DNA, the CDR3 is TGTGCCAGTAGTACCCAGGTTTTAAAGACCCAGTACTTC. This encodes CASSTQVLKTQYF.

CDR3 amino acids: CASSQDLGRPGRGGSPLHF. CDR3 bases: TGTGCCAGCAGCCAAGATCTTGGTCGACCCGGCCGCGGAGGTTCACCCCTCCACTTT. The chain recombines TRBV3-1 (or the pseudogene TRBV3-2) with TRBJ1-6; D unclear. The V end was cut by 0 bases, the J end by 9 bases, with 24 bases between. The CDR3 has 19 amino acids. Germline V lookup: CDR1 LGHDT, CDR2 YNNKEL (reference sequence).

The table lists this clone with a few counts. The J gene is TRBJ1-2, the V gene TRBV18; 9 nucleotides line up with TRBD1. The CDR3 runs 15 residues. After removal of 9 bases from V and 4 bases from J, the junction contained 12 bases not matched to a gene. CDR1 and CDR2 (germline): KGHSH, LQKENI. The CDR3 nucleotides read TGTGCCAGTGTGACGGGTACAGGGGGCTTCTATGGCTACACCTTC. This codes for CASVTGTGGFYGYTF.

The chain employs TRBV7-2 and TRBJ1-5; D is perhaps TRBD1 (5 bases). Germline values: CDR1 SGHTA, CDR2 FQGNSA. V was cut by 5 bases and J by 6 bases, with 14 bases left in between. The length of the CDR3 is 14 residues. The CDR3 loop is CASSLGHTAQPQHF. DNA of the CDR3: TGTGCCAGCAGCCTAGGACACACGGCTCAGCCCCAGCATTTT. The variable domain in full, with the rest retrieved from reference TRBV7-2 and TRBJ1-5, is GAGVSQSPSNKVTEKGKDVELRCDPISGHTALYWYRQSLGQGLEFLIYFQGNSAPDKSGLPSDRFSAERTGGSVSTLTIQRTQQEDSAVYLCASSLGHTAQPQHFGDGTRLSIL.

The V and J genes are TRBV16 and TRBJ2-7; D is perhaps TRBD1 (6 bases). CDR1 and CDR2 (germline): KGHSY, FQNENV. The CDR3 runs to 13 residues. The V and J ends lost 6 bases and 3 bases respectively, with 12 bases between them. The CDR3 DNA reads TGTGCCAGCAGTCCGGACAGATACTACGAGCAGTACTTC. Translated: CASSPDRYYEQYF.

The CDR3 protein is CASSEWSERHYEQYF. The CDR3 DNA follows: TGCGCCAGCAGTGAGTGGTCAGAGAGACACTACGAGCAGTACTTC. The J gene is TRBJ2-7, the V gene TRBV10-2; D unresolved. Germline CDR1 reads WSHSY; CDR2 reads SAAADI. V lost 1 base and J lost 3, with 13 bases in between. CDR3 length: 15 amino acids.

This chain links TRBV19 with TRBJ1-2, with TRBD1 as a possible D gene (5 bases). Germline assignment: CDR1 LNHDA and CDR2 SQIVND (reference sequence). The CDR3 consists of 14 residues. Trimming removed 9 bases at V and 10 bases at J, with 24 bases between. For the CDR3, the DNA is TGTGCCAGCATTGGGGCAAATCTTGGCCCCGTCTACACCTTC. Encoded protein: CASIGANLGPVYTF.

This clone was found once. This chain links TRBV6-5 with TRBJ2-7; 8 nucleotides line up with TRBD1. Germline CDR1 and CDR2: MNHEY and SVGAGI. The CDR3 is made up of 15 amino acids. The ends lost 6 bases at V and 3 bases at J; junction bases unmatched: 10. The DNA for the CDR3 is TGTGCCAGCAGCCGAGGACAGGGAAAGCTCTACGAGCAGTACTTC. This translates into CASSRGQGKLYEQYF.

V is TRBV13 and J is TRBJ1-2; D may be TRBD1 (5 bases). V lost 3 bases, J lost 3 bases, and 14 bases lay in between. CDR1 and CDR2 (germline): PRHDT, FYEKMQ (reference sequence). This CDR3 has 15 residues. Here the CDR3 DNA reads TGTGCCAGCAGCTTGCCTCTGGGGCTGGACTATGGCTACACCTTC. Translated, it gives CASSLPLGLDYGYTF.

The V and J genes are TRBV29-1 and TRBJ1-2, with D tentatively TRBD1 (5 bases). CDR3 length: 12 residues. Per the germline V gene, CDR1 is SQVTM and CDR2 is ANQGSEA. V was cut by 6 bases and J by 7 bases, with 15 bases left in between. The CDR3 loop reads CSVTQGRAGYTF. The CDR3 DNA is TGCAGCGTCACCCAGGGAAGGGCTGGCTACACCTTC.

The chain carries TRBV5-1 and TRBJ2-5; 10 nucleotides agree with TRBD2. CDR1 and CDR2 (germline): SGHRS, YFSETQ. J was trimmed by 7 bases and V by 4 bases; bases with no gene match: 22. The CDR3 is made up of 19 amino acids. For the CDR3, the DNA is TGCGCCAGCAGCCCCCCACGCGCTAGCGGGGGCATGGCCCGGGTGACCCAGTACTTC. Protein product: CASSPPRASGGMARVTQYF.

The V gene is TRBV7-3, the J gene TRBJ2-2, with a tentative D call TRBD1 (5 bases). Germline V lookup: CDR1 SGHTA, CDR2 FQGTGA. V shed 4 bases and J shed 1 base, with 10 bases lying between them. The CDR3 totals 15 residues. CDR3 sequence: CASSSSDRNTGELFF. The DNA of the CDR3 is TGTGCCAGCAGCTCGTCCGACAGGAACACCGGGGAGCTGTTTTTT.

The genes are TRBV21-1 and TRBJ2-7; the table gives TRBD1 as D, unverified against the DNA. TRBV21-1 is termed a pseudogene. The length of the CDR3 is 14 residues. CDR3 bases: TGTGCCAGCAGCAACGACAGTTGTTGTTACGAGCAGTACTTC. Protein product: CASSNDSCCYEQYF.

The V and J genes are TRBV29-1 and TRBJ1-2; the D gene is possibly TRBD1 (5 bases). V was cut by 4 bases and J by 3 bases, with 12 bases left in between. CDR3 length equals 13 residues. The germline V gene has CDR1 SQVTM and CDR2 ANQGSEA. CDR3 amino acids: CSVGAGSDYGYTF. CDR3 bases: TGCAGCGTTGGGGCAGGGTCGGACTATGGCTACACCTTC.

The chain joins TRBV11-2 to TRBJ2-5; TRBD2 might be the D (5 bases). V was clipped by 5 bases and J by 5 bases, with 21 bases between them. The germline gives CDR1 SGHAT, CDR2 FQNNGV. This CDR3 has 16 amino acids. Written as DNA, the CDR3 is TGTGCCAGCAGCCCCCTCGGCTGGTCGGAGGTGGAGACCCAGTACTTC. It yields the protein CASSPLGWSEVETQYF.

Only one count was recorded for this clone. V gene TRBV7-9 combines with J gene TRBJ1-3; D is possibly TRBD1 (6 bases). Looked up from germline, CDR1 is SEHNR and CDR2 is FQNEAQ (reference sequence). The CDR3 covers 15 residues. Trimming took 4 bases from V and 5 from J, leaving 15 bases between them. CDR3 sequence (DNA): TGTGCCAGCAGCTCCCCCGGGGGGCGTAGAAACACCATATATTTT. Encoded protein: CASSSPGGRRNTIYF.

Of note for this clone: This same CDR3 is encoded by further DNA sequences in the sample. The rearrangement joins TRBV12-3 or TRBV12-4 to TRBJ2-7, with D hard to call. The CDR3 contains 13 residues. Trimming removed 2 bases at V and 0 bases at J, with 5 bases between. CDR3 nucleotides: TGTGCCAGCAGTTTATCCAGCTCCTACGAGCAGTACTTC. Protein: CASSLSSSYEQYF.

V usage is TRBV19 and J usage is TRBJ1-2; D ambiguous. The CDR3 runs to 14 residues. Per germline, CDR1 LNHDA and CDR2 SQIVND (reference sequence). Trimming left V 6 bases short and J 5 bases short, with 16 bases between. The CDR3 region is CASSPSFGGYGYTF. In DNA form, the CDR3 reads TGTGCCAGTAGCCCTTCATTTGGAGGTTATGGCTACACCTTC. The variable domain in full, with the rest retrieved from reference TRBV19 and TRBJ1-2, is DGGITQSPKYLFRKEGQNVTLSCEQNLNHDAMYWYRQDPGQGLRLIYYSQIVNDFQKGDIAEGYSVSREKKESFPLTVTSAQKNPTAFYLCASSPSFGGYGYTFGSGTRLTVV.

The rearrangement links TRBV7-9 to TRBJ2-1; no clear D gene. Deletions cut 4 bases from V and 8 bases from J, with 9 bases between. The CDR3 runs to 12 residues. The germline V gene encodes CDR1 SEHNR and CDR2 FQNEAQ (reference sequence). The CDR3 DNA reads as TGTGCCAGCAGCTATCGGGTGGATGAGCAGTTCTTC. This gives the protein CASSYRVDEQFF.

The rearrangement uses TRBV10-3 and TRBJ2-3; a weak D match, TRBD2 (6 bases). Germline CDR1 and CDR2: ENHRY and SYGVKD. Trimming stripped 3 bases from V and 0 bases from J, with 16 bases between. This CDR3 has 17 residues. DNA of the CDR3: TGTGCCATCAGTGAAGGGTGGATGGGGACTAGCACAGATACGCAGTATTTT. Protein product: CAISEGWMGTSTDTQYF.

The chain recombines TRBV4-1 with TRBJ2-1, with 10 bases aligning to TRBD2. The J segment lost 5 bases and the V segment lost 2 bases, leaving 6 bases of the junction unmatched. The germline CDR1 and CDR2 sequences are MGHRA and YSYEKL. CDR3 length: 16 residues. In DNA form, the CDR3 reads TGCGCCAGCAGCCAATCACTAGCGGGGATTAACAATGAGCAGTTCTTC. Protein: CASSQSLAGINNEQFF.

This sequence joins TRBV12-1 and TRBJ2-2; the D call in the table, TRBD2, was not verified against the DNA. TRBV12-1 is tagged as a pseudogene. CDR3 length: 16 residues. CDR3 coding DNA: TGTGCCAGCAGCTTTAGCGGGAGGGACAACACCGGGGAGCTGTTTTTT. Protein product: CASSFSGRDNTGELFF.

The chain uses TRBV18 and TRBJ2-7; 10 nucleotides align to TRBD1. This CDR3 is 16 amino acids long. Germline V lookup: CDR1 KGHSH, CDR2 LQKENI. The V and J ends lost 4 bases and 3 bases, in that order; junction bases with no gene match: 9. In nucleotides, the CDR3 is TGTGCCAGCTCACGACCCTACCGGGACAGGGGCTACGAGCAGTACTTC. It is translated as CASSRPYRDRGYEQYF.

This chain joins TRBV12-3 or TRBV12-4 and TRBJ1-1; D is unresolved. Trimming cost V 2 bases and J 4 bases, with 8 bases left between them. This CDR3 contains 13 residues. The CDR3 nucleotides are TGTGCCAGCAGTTTAAGCAGAGGCACTGAAGCTTTCTTT. Translating it yields CASSLSRGTEAFF.

V and J are TRBV5-6 and TRBJ1-2; TRBD1 aligns across 9 bases. The germline CDR1 and CDR2 sequences are SGHDT and YYEEEE. Germline trimming cut 2 bases from V and 7 bases from J; bases unmatched to any gene: 12. The CDR3 consists of 16 residues. CDR3 bases: TGTGCCAGCAGCTTACCGGGACAGGGTGTGTTGAGTGGCTACACCTTC. This translates into CASSLPGQGVLSGYTF.

CDR3: CASSLGGQNSNQPQHF. In nucleotides, the CDR3 is TGTGCCAGCAGCTTAGGGGGACAGAATAGCAATCAGCCCCAGCATTTT. The rearrangement links TRBV7-8 to TRBJ1-5; 7 bases are a match to TRBD1. V shed 1 base, J shed 0 bases, and the junction held 3 bases outside the gene matches. There are 16 residues in the CDR3. Germline CDR1 reads SGHVS; CDR2 reads FQNEAQ.

V gene TRBV7-9 combines with J gene TRBJ2-7, with D perhaps TRBD1 (6 bases). Germline V gene lookup returns CDR1 SEHNR and CDR2 FQNEAQ (reference sequence). V lost 8 bases and J 4 bases, leaving 12 bases between the germline ends. The CDR3 covers 12 residues. CDR3 in amino acids: CASGGRGYEQYF. In DNA form, the CDR3 reads TGTGCCAGCGGGGGCCGCGGGTACGAGCAGTACTTC.

This chain joins TRBV7-2 and TRBJ2-7; 10 bases line up with TRBD2. After removal of 7 bases from V and 4 bases from J, the junction contained 7 bases not matched to a gene. This CDR3 comprises 14 residues. Germline V CDR1 and CDR2: SGHTA, FQGNSA. In DNA form, the CDR3 reads TGTGCCAGCACCTACACTAGCGGGGTATACGAGCAGTACTTC. This encodes CASTYTSGVYEQYF.

V usage is TRBV30 and J usage is TRBJ1-1; unclear D gene. Germline CDR1 is GTSNPN and CDR2 is SVGIG (reference sequence). The CDR3 loop spans 11 amino acids. V lost 0 bases, J lost 7 bases, and 6 bases lay in between. The CDR3, as DNA: TGTGCCTGGAGTGTGCAGCGTGAAGCTTTCTTT. Encoded protein: CAWSVQREAFF. Filled out from reference TRBV30 and TRBJ1-1, the complete variable domain reads SQTIHQWPATLVQPVGSPLSLECTVEGTSNPNLYWYRQAAGRGLQLLFYSVGIGQISSEVPQNLSASRPQDRQFILSSKKLLLSDSGFYLCAWSVQREAFFGQGTRLTVV.

V and J are TRBV27 and TRBJ2-1; the match to TRBD2 covers 7 bases. In germline, CDR1 is MNHEY, CDR2 SMNVEV (reference sequence). Trimming cost V 3 bases and J 4 bases; bases outside gene matches: 9. This CDR3 is 16 amino acids long. The CDR3 spells CASSFPPGGGYNEQFF. DNA for the CDR3: TGTGCCAGCAGTTTCCCCCCTGGGGGGGGGTACAATGAGCAGTTCTTC.